The clone carrying this T cell receptor beta chain appeared a few times. This table comes from immunoSEQ multiplex PCR, and its TCRdb copy is limited to in-frame clones, with some not included. The sample includes tens of thousands of clones, over 70% seen only once; the top ten take under 5%. Germline loops: CDR1 GTSNPN, CDR2 SVGIG (reference sequence). The CDR3 has 13 amino acids. The record originates from a study of PD-L1 blockade in urothelial cancer. The clonotype originates from a man aged 65 to 85 with urothelial cancer. The specimen comprised PBMCs, sampled around atezolizumab (anti-PD-L1) treatment. The chain joins TRBV30 to TRBJ2-7; D perhaps matches TRBD2 (6 bases). The CDR3 sequence is CALRDLLPYEQYF. CDR3 nucleotides: TGTGCTTTGCGGGATCTCCTCCCCTACGAGCAGTACTTC.